These 3 T cell receptor beta chains came from one sample sequenced in a study of blood T cells in healthy people across ages. Together with a sample-barcoded 5' primer, a J-beta primer mix was included in a second PCR lasting about 7 to 12 cycles. From the 5' RACE reads, TCRdb called clonotypes with MiXCR, one entry per CDR3 protein. Counted here are hundreds of thousands of distinct CDR3 sequences, about 28% occurring once; the ten biggest clones make up approximately 3.6%. In addition, the sample was reused for a study of T cells of mothers and their children.

Specimen: blood. These receptors were taken from a boy aged 2 to 9 in good health.

The chain uses TRBV20-1 and TRBJ2-7; 7 nucleotides line up with TRBD2. This CDR3 comprises 14 residues. Trimming removed 3 bases from V and 3 bases from J; junction bases left unmatched: 8. Germline V gene data show CDR1 as DFQATT and CDR2 as SNEGSKA (reference sequence). In DNA form, the CDR3 reads TGCAGTGCTAGTAAACCGGGAGGTCGCTACGAGCAGTACTTC. As protein: CSASKPGGRYEQYF.

The sample holds a few counts of this clonotype. A junction end diverges from the germline sequence, so it may reflect a read error. This chain connects TRBV9 to TRBJ2-6, with TRBD2 as a possible D gene (6 bases). Germline V lookup: CDR1 SGDLS, CDR2 YYNGEE. The CDR3 covers 18 residues. Here the CDR3 DNA reads TGTGCCAGCAGCACCAGCCTGAACGGGTTGGGCGGGGCCAACATCCTGACTTTC. Its protein product is CASSTSLNGLGGANILTF.

The chain joins TRBV6-2 or TRBV6-3 to TRBJ2-3; 8 nucleotides align to TRBD2. Unmatched junction bases numbered 17, after V lost 4 bases and J lost 8 bases. CDR1 is MNHEY and CDR2 is SVGEGT in the germline V gene. CDR3 length equals 17 residues. The DNA for the CDR3 is TGTGCCAGCAGTTCCCCGGCACTAGCGGTATCAGGAGGTACGCAGTATTTT. Protein sequence: CASSSPALAVSGGTQYF.